This T cell receptor beta chain was sequenced for a study of cytomegalovirus exposure and HLA in healthy donors. The PCR contained 60 Vbeta and 13 Jbeta primers. Using immunoSEQ multiplex PCR, the repertoire was profiled, and TCRdb retains in-frame clones only, with some absent. The sample contains some 110,000 clones, 77% of which appear only once. General observations from the study: The study designated fewer than 200 TCR beta chains cytomegalovirus-associated.

The trim removed 4 bases at V and 2 bases at J, leaving 5 bases unmatched. Germline-derived CDR1 and CDR2 are MDHEN and SYDVKM. This CDR3 region has 16 residues. This clone was seen only once. What it recognizes is unknown. This receptor was taken from a middle-aged woman in good health and CMV-seropositive. The chain is built from TRBV28 and TRBJ1-3; 10 nucleotides line up with TRBD1. Sequenced input: PBMCs. CDR3 in amino acids: CASSSAGTGAGNTIYF. In nucleotides, the CDR3 is TGTGCCAGCAGTTCAGCCGGGACAGGGGCTGGAAACACCATATATTTT.